This is a list of T cell receptor beta chains from one sample in a study of shared T cell receptors in the human thymus. Libraries were prepared by immunoSEQ multiplex PCR; TCRdb keeps only in-frame clonotypes and omits some of them. The repertoire includes hundreds of thousands of clones, roughly 94% of them detected once, and approximately 0.02% sits in the top ten. The sequenced sample consisted of thymocytes. The receptors come from a human donor. Both conserved end residues are part of each CDR3. The order of the fields is clone size, V gene, J gene, D gene, CDR3 DNA, CDR3 protein. The D gene is left open where the match is weak. Clone size is given for some rows only: seen once, a few or many times, or a class if the clone is expanded.

clone size: .
V gene: TRBV4-1
J gene: TRBJ1-3
D gene: .
CDR3 DNA: TGCGCCAGCAGCCAGGGCACAGGGACTGGAAACACCATATATTTT
CDR3 protein: CASSQGTGTGNTIYF

clone size: once
V gene: TRBV12-5
J gene: TRBJ2-5
D gene: TRBD2
CDR3 DNA: TGTGCTAGTGCCCCCCTCGGGAGGGACACAGAGACCCAGTACTTC
CDR3 protein: CASAPLGRDTETQYF

clone size: .
V gene: TRBV6-1
J gene: TRBJ1-2
D gene: .
CDR3 DNA: TGTGCCAGCAGCGAAGACAGGCCTAACTATGGCTACACCTTC
CDR3 protein: CASSEDRPNYGYTF

clone size: .
V gene: TRBV6-1
J gene: TRBJ2-3
D gene: .
CDR3 DNA: TGTGCCAGCAGGGGGACAGGGACTAGGCCAGATACGCAGTATTTT
CDR3 protein: CASRGTGTRPDTQYF

clone size: .
V gene: TRBV30
J gene: TRBJ2-6
D gene: TRBD2
CDR3 DNA: TGTGCCTGGAGTCCCGGGGCTAGCGGGAGTCATACTGGGGCCAACGTCCTGACTTTC
CDR3 protein: CAWSPGASGSHTGANVLTF

clone size: .
V gene: TRBV7-6
J gene: TRBJ2-7
D gene: .
CDR3 DNA: TGTGCCAGCAGCTTAGTAAGGCAGGAGAAGGCCTACGAGCAGTACTTC
CDR3 protein: CASSLVRQEKAYEQYF

clone size: .
V gene: TRBV6-4
J gene: TRBJ1-1
D gene: .
CDR3 DNA: TGTGCCAGCAGTCAATCACCAGGGAACACTGAAGCTTTCTTT
CDR3 protein: CASSQSPGNTEAFF

clone size: .
V gene: TRBV9
J gene: TRBJ2-7
D gene: .
CDR3 DNA: TGTGCCAGCACCGGCGGGATTCCCTACGAGCAGTACTTC
CDR3 protein: CASTGGIPYEQYF

clone size: once
V gene: TRBV14
J gene: TRBJ2-1
D gene: .
CDR3 DNA: TGTGCCAGCAGCCAAGATGGTGACAGGCGAGGGAGGCAGTTCTTC
CDR3 protein: CASSQDGDRRGRQFF

clone size: .
V gene: TRBV28
J gene: TRBJ1-5
D gene: TRBD1
CDR3 DNA: TGTGCCAGCAGTCCCAAGTGGGGGTCCAGGGGGCAGCCCCAGCATTTT
CDR3 protein: CASSPKWGSRGQPQHF

clone size: .
V gene: TRBV5-1
J gene: TRBJ2-7
D gene: TRBD1
CDR3 DNA: TGCGCCAGCAGCTACCGACCGGGACAGGGTATATACGAGCAGTACTTC
CDR3 protein: CASSYRPGQGIYEQYF

clone size: .
V gene: TRBV10-3
J gene: TRBJ1-2
D gene: TRBD1
CDR3 DNA: TGTGCCATCAGTCCCGGGACAGCTAACTATGGCTACACCTTC
CDR3 protein: CAISPGTANYGYTF

clone size: .
V gene: TRBV29-1
J gene: TRBJ2-7
D gene: .
CDR3 DNA: TGCAGCTTTTGGACTGGAACGTTGAAGGACGAGCAGTACTTC
CDR3 protein: CSFWTGTLKDEQYF

clone size: .
V gene: TRBV5-1
J gene: TRBJ1-1
D gene: .
CDR3 DNA: TGCGCCAGCAGCTTGGAGGAGTGGGGACTGAGATCGATGAACACTGAAGCTTTCTTT
CDR3 protein: CASSLEEWGLRSMNTEAFF

clone size: .
V gene: TRBV7-3
J gene: TRBJ2-3
D gene: .
CDR3 DNA: TGTGCCAGCAGCTTAATACAGGGTGGAACAGATACGCAGTATTTT
CDR3 protein: CASSLIQGGTDTQYF

clone size: .
V gene: TRBV25-1
J gene: TRBJ1-2
D gene: .
CDR3 DNA: TGTGCCAGCAGTGAATCTGGGATACCCAGCTATGGCTACACCTTC
CDR3 protein: CASSESGIPSYGYTF

clone size: once
V gene: TRBV7-2
J gene: TRBJ2-1
D gene: TRBD2
CDR3 DNA: TGTGCCAGCAGCTTCCTCGCCCTGGAAGGGCAGCGGGAGTCCGATGAGCAGTTCTTC
CDR3 protein: CASSFLALEGQRESDEQFF

clone size: .
V gene: TRBV5-4
J gene: TRBJ2-7
D gene: TRBD2
CDR3 DNA: TGTGCCAGCAGCTTGGGGGCTAGCGGGAGTGTGAGGTACGAGCAGTACTTC
CDR3 protein: CASSLGASGSVRYEQYF

clone size: .
V gene: TRBV7-3
J gene: TRBJ2-3
D gene: .
CDR3 DNA: TGTGCCAGCAGCTTAAACGCTAGGCTCGTCGATACGCAGTATTTT
CDR3 protein: CASSLNARLVDTQYF

clone size: .
V gene: TRBV5-1
J gene: TRBJ2-5
D gene: .
CDR3 DNA: TGCGCCAGCAGCCTTCGGACGGCACAAGAGACCCAGTACTTC
CDR3 protein: CASSLRTAQETQYF